This T cell receptor (beta chain) was profiled in a study of T cell responses to AZD1222 COVID-19 vaccine. Study findings and constraints: None of the repertoires were sampled until the peak T cell response had passed.

V gave up 4 bases and J gave up 4 bases, with 13 bases separating them. The CDR3 covers 14 residues. Germline V CDR1 and CDR2: SGHTA, FQGTGA. Assay: immunoSEQ multiplex PCR; the TCRdb copy retains only in-frame clones and omits some. The sample has 150,000 to 200,000 clones; more than 80% are singletons. Remarks on this clone: The antigen remains unidentified.

This chain connects TRBV7-3 to TRBJ1-1; D may be TRBD1 (6 bases). Sequenced material: peripheral blood, taken 28 days after the second dose of the MenACWY control vaccine. This receptor was obtained from an adult who received the MenACWY meningococcal vaccine as a control. CDR3 nucleotide sequence: TGTGCCAGCAGCTCCTCGGGGGCAGGCACTGAAGCTTTCTTT. Translated: CASSSSGAGTEAFF. The full variable domain, with the rest looked up from reference TRBV7-3 and TRBJ1-1, is GAGVSQTPSNKVTEKGKYVELRCDPISGHTALYWYRQSLGQGPEFLIYFQGTGAADDSGLPNDRFFAVRPEGSVSTLKIQRTERGDSAVYLCASSSSGAGTEAFFGQGTRLTVV.